These 17 T cell receptor beta chains came from one sample sequenced in a study of blood T cells in healthy people across ages. Primers used in a second PCR of about 7 to 12 cycles were a sample-barcoded 5' primer and a J-beta primer mix. TCRdb processed the 5' RACE reads anew with MiXCR; each CDR3 protein has one entry. Altogether more than 900,000 distinct CDR3 sequences are present, approximately 25% being singletons, with the ten largest covering about 0.69%. The same sample was also studied in work on T cells of mothers and their children.

Sequencing was performed on blood. The receptors shown here come from a girl aged 2-15 years in good health.

Note on this clonotype: At one boundary the junction diverges from the germline segment, which might be a read error. The chain joins TRBV2 to TRBJ2-5, with D perhaps TRBD2 (5 bases). Germline V gene sequence: CDR1 SNHLY, CDR2 FYNNEI. The CDR3 runs 11 residues. This CDR3 reads CASVDSKGAFF. In nucleotides, the CDR3 is TGTGCCAGCGTGGACTCTAAGGGTGCGTTCTTC.

This chain links TRBV28 with TRBJ1-4; D not certain. V shed 5 bases and J shed 7 bases, with 11 bases lying between them. The length of the CDR3 is 13 residues. Germline V CDR1 and CDR2: MDHEN, SYDVKM. The chain's CDR3 is CASSLYPSEKLFF. In nucleotides, the CDR3 is TGTGCCAGCAGTCTTTACCCGAGTGAAAAACTGTTTTTT.

The chain uses TRBV7-8 and TRBJ2-5; D may be TRBD2 (5 bases). V was pared by 6 bases and J by 1 base, with 12 bases between. This CDR3 has 14 amino acids. CDR1 and CDR2 from the germline V gene are SGHVS and FQNEAQ. CDR3 protein: CASRTRVAQETQYF. In DNA, the CDR3 is TGTGCCAGCAGGACGAGGGTTGCCCAAGAGACCCAGTACTTC.

This clonotype turned up a few times. The chain links TRBV12-5 to TRBJ1-4; 8 bases agree with TRBD1. Germline assignment: CDR1 LGHNT and CDR2 FRNRAP. This CDR3 comprises 15 residues. The ends lost 5 bases at V and 3 bases at J; junction bases unmatched: 5. The CDR3 DNA reads as TGTGCTAGTGGTCCGGTGGGACAGGCTAATGAAAAACTGTTTTTT. Its translation is CASGPVGQANEKLFF. The whole variable domain, filled in from reference TRBV12-5 and TRBJ1-4, reads DARVTQTPRHKVTEMGQEVTMRCQPILGHNTVFWYRQTMMQGLELLAYFRNRAPLDDSGMPKDRFSAEMPDATLATLKIQPSEPRDSAVYFCASGPVGQANEKLFFGSGTQLSVL.

The chain carries TRBV29-1 and TRBJ2-7, with D possibly matching TRBD2 (6 bases). Trimming shortened V by 1 base and J by 0 bases, and 19 bases separated the two germline ends. The CDR3 runs to 17 residues. The germline V gene encodes CDR1 SQVTM and CDR2 ANQGSEA. The CDR3 nucleotides are TGCAGCGTTGAAGGTAGGATAGGAGGGGCCTCCTCCTACGAGCAGTACTTC. Translated, it gives CSVEGRIGGASSYEQYF.

This clonotype has more than one count but fewer than ten. The genes are TRBV20-1 and TRBJ1-2; D is perhaps TRBD1 (6 bases). This CDR3 spans 16 amino acids. Germline lookup yields CDR1 DFQATT and CDR2 SNEGSKA (reference sequence). V was shortened by 4 bases and J by 1 base, with 19 bases between the two germline ends. The CDR3 nucleotides read TGCAGTGCTAACCCCGGGGAGGGGGAAGTTAACTATGGCTACACCTTC. This gives the protein CSANPGEGEVNYGYTF.

The chain employs TRBV20-1 and TRBJ2-7, with 8 bases matching TRBD2. The V segment lost 5 bases and the J segment 5 bases; nucleotides outside the gene matches: 8. Germline V lookup: CDR1 DFQATT, CDR2 SNEGSKA (reference sequence). The CDR3 is 13 amino acids. The CDR3 protein is CSAPEAGAHEQYF. CDR3 DNA: TGCAGTGCTCCAGAAGCGGGAGCCCACGAGCAGTACTTC.

The chain combines TRBV27 with TRBJ1-1; tentatively, D is TRBD1 (6 bases). Germline CDR1 and CDR2: MNHEY and SMNVEV (reference sequence). The CDR3 covers 12 residues. The ends were cut back, 3 bases at V and 11 bases at J, with 13 bases in the middle. The CDR3 region is CASSFGQFPAFF. The CDR3 DNA sequence: TGTGCCAGCAGTTTCGGACAGTTTCCGGCTTTCTTT.

Written as DNA, the CDR3 is TGCAGCATACAGGGTGGTGTCAACGAGCAGTACTTC. Residues: CSIQGGVNEQYF. The rearrangement uses TRBV29-1 and TRBJ2-7; D is possibly TRBD1 (6 bases). V lost 8 bases, J lost 5 bases, and 16 bases lay in between. The germline V gene encodes CDR1 SQVTM and CDR2 ANQGSEA. The length of the CDR3 is 12 residues.

This clonotype has a count of ten or more. The chain carries TRBV27 and TRBJ1-1, with D maybe TRBD1 (6 bases). The germline CDR1 and CDR2 sequences are MNHEY and SMNVEV (reference sequence). V gave up 6 bases and J gave up 0 bases, with 8 bases separating them. The CDR3 has 13 residues. The CDR3, as DNA: TGTGCCAGCAGGGACAGCTTGAACACTGAAGCTTTCTTT. Translating gives CASRDSLNTEAFF.

V gene TRBV7-9 combines with J gene TRBJ2-7; D remains unclear. CDR3 length: 15 amino acids. V was clipped by 1 base and J by 0 bases, with 10 bases between them. In germline, CDR1 is SEHNR, CDR2 FQNEAQ (reference sequence). The CDR3 DNA sequence: TGTGCCAGCAGCTTAGGCCCGGCCCTCTCCTACGAGCAGTACTTC. Translated, it gives CASSLGPALSYEQYF.

J is TRBJ2-5 and V is TRBV20-1, with D unresolved. The J call may be in error: the DNA end matches TRBJ2-1 better. The CDR3 runs 13 residues. Germline loops: CDR1 DFQATT, CDR2 SNEGSKA (reference sequence). The CDR3 nucleotides are TGCAGTGCTCCCCAAGACTTTTATGGTGAGCAGTTCTTC. It yields the protein CSAPQDFYGEQFF.

This clonotype turned up a few times. The V and J genes are TRBV12-3 or TRBV12-4 and TRBJ1-2, with D possibly being TRBD1 (5 bases). The CDR3 runs to 14 residues. V lost 2 bases and J lost 7, with 14 bases in between. The CDR3 loop reads CASSLRSGGGGYTF. The CDR3 coding sequence is TGTGCCAGCAGTTTAAGGTCCGGGGGGGGTGGCTACACCTTC.

As regards this clonotype: One end of the junction is discordant with germline, which a read error may explain. V usage is TRBV12-3 or TRBV12-4 and J usage is TRBJ1-2, with 8 positions matching TRBD1. The CDR3 runs 12 residues. The CDR3 DNA follows: TGTGCCAGCAGCCCTTCCCCAGGGGGCCTCGCCTTC. Translation: CASSPSPGGLAF.

This clonotype was seen a few times. V is TRBV4-1 and J is TRBJ1-2; TRBD1 might be the D (5 bases). The ends were cut back, 0 bases at V and 2 bases at J, with 10 bases in the middle. Germline V CDR1 and CDR2: MGHRA, YSYEKL. The CDR3 loop spans 15 amino acids. The CDR3 is CASSQDEGTNYGYTF. The CDR3 region has the DNA TGCGCCAGCAGCCAAGACGAGGGGACGAACTATGGCTACACCTTC.

This clonotype was picked up a small number of times. This chain links TRBV4-1 with TRBJ1-5; D remains unclear. V lost 0 bases, J lost 0 bases, and 9 bases lay in between. Germline V CDR1 and CDR2: MGHRA, YSYEKL. This CDR3 is 16 amino acids long. CDR3 sequence (DNA): TGCGCCAGCAGCCAAGATCCTGGGGTTAGCAATCAGCCCCAGCATTTT. The encoded protein is CASSQDPGVSNQPQHF.

The J gene is TRBJ2-2, the V gene TRBV7-2, with D possibly being TRBD1 (6 bases). The CDR3 loop spans 15 amino acids. Germline loops: CDR1 SGHTA, CDR2 FQGNSA. The ends were cut back, 5 bases at V and 5 bases at J, with 15 bases in the middle. In nucleotides, the CDR3 is TGTGCCAGCAGCCAGGGGAGAGGGCGGACCGGGGAGCTGTTTTTT. Translating gives CASSQGRGRTGELFF.